The 29 T cell receptor beta chains listed next were all sequenced from one sample in a study of T-cell memory formation after mild COVID-19. TCRdb processed the 5' RACE reads anew with MiXCR; each CDR3 protein has one entry. The sample lists about 310,000 distinct CDR3 sequences; 19% were seen once. Sequenced sample: PBMCs or a T cell subset sorted from them (not recorded which). These receptors came from a man younger than 35 who had mild COVID-19 (a few samples of this study predate the infection). Cell type and time point are not known.

The chain couples TRBV19 to TRBJ1-1, with D hard to call. The length of the CDR3 is 14 residues. The ends were cut back, 3 bases at V and 4 bases at J, with 12 bases in the middle. Germline-derived CDR1 and CDR2 are LNHDA and SQIVND (reference sequence). The CDR3, as DNA: TGTGCCAGTAGTATTCTCGGAGGATTCACTGAAGCTTTCTTT. Amino acid sequence: CASSILGGFTEAFF.

This clonotype has only a few counts. The chain is built from TRBV27 and TRBJ2-6; D ambiguous. This CDR3 contains 13 residues. Germline loops: CDR1 MNHEY, CDR2 SMNVEV (reference sequence). Trimming pared 6 bases from V and 2 bases from J, leaving 5 bases between. The CDR3 bases are TGTGCCAGCAGGGTTCCTGGGGCCAACGTCCTGACTTTC. Translated, it gives CASRVPGANVLTF.

The sample holds a few counts of this clonotype. The genes are TRBV20-1 and TRBJ1-2; 8 bases align to TRBD1. V shed 6 bases, J shed 0 bases, and the junction held 3 bases outside the gene matches. Looked up from germline, CDR1 is DFQATT and CDR2 is SNEGSKA (reference sequence). The CDR3 runs to 13 residues. DNA of the CDR3: TGCAGTGCGATGGACAGGGCTAACTATGGCTACACCTTC. Translated, it gives CSAMDRANYGYTF.

The chain combines TRBV27 with TRBJ1-5; D gene uncertain. Germline CDR1 MNHEY, CDR2 SMNVEV (reference sequence). V lost 8 bases to trimming and J lost 14 bases, with 28 bases between them. The CDR3 extends over 15 amino acids. CDR3 coding DNA: TGTGCCAGCCCCTCACCTCGACACTTTCCTGCCGTGGAGCATTTT. This encodes CASPSPRHFPAVEHF.

V usage is TRBV5-5 and J usage is TRBJ1-1, with D uncertain. V lost 4 bases to trimming and J lost 4 bases, with 17 bases between them. CDR3 length: 15 residues. CDR1 is SGHKS and CDR2 is YYEKEE in the germline V gene (reference sequence). CDR3 loop: CASSGRAGAGTEAFF. CDR3 nucleotide sequence: TGTGCCAGCAGCGGCCGGGCGGGCGCAGGCACTGAAGCTTTCTTT.

The V call is TRBV7-6, the J call TRBJ2-1; 8 nucleotides agree with TRBD2. Germline CDR1 and CDR2: SGHVS and FNYEAQ. CDR3 length: 15 amino acids. J lost 5 bases, V lost 1 base, and 4 bases had no gene match. Written as DNA, the CDR3 is TGTGCCAGCAGCTTAGTGTTGCGGGGGGACAATGAGCAGTTCTTC. This codes for CASSLVLRGDNEQFF.

This clonotype was seen a few times. V and J are TRBV12-3 or TRBV12-4 and TRBJ2-5, with 10 bases identical to TRBD2. Losses at the gene ends were 1 base for V and 5 bases for J; bases not matched to a gene: 4. The CDR3 totals 15 residues. CDR3 nucleotide sequence: TGTGCCAGCAGTTTAGTCCTAGCGGGGGTTGAGACCCAGTACTTC. Amino acids: CASSLVLAGVETQYF.

This clonotype showed up just a few times. The chain couples TRBV5-1 to TRBJ2-3; 7 bases align to TRBD1. This CDR3 contains 14 residues. The V gene's germline CDR1 is SGHRS and CDR2 YFSETQ. V was clipped by 7 bases and J by 4 bases; unmatched bases: 9. CDR3 loop: CASAKTGIADTQYF. In DNA form, the CDR3 reads TGCGCCAGCGCAAAGACAGGGATAGCAGATACGCAGTATTTT. The full variable domain, with the rest looked up from reference TRBV5-1 and TRBJ2-3, is KAGVTQTPRYLIKTRGQQVTLSCSPISGHRSVSWYQQTPGQGLQFLFEYFSETQRNKGNFPGRFSGRQFSNSRSEMNVSTLELGDSALYLCASAKTGIADTQYFGPGTRLTVL.

The chain uses TRBV7-9 and TRBJ2-2; no firm D call. Germline V gives CDR1 SEHNR, CDR2 FQNEAQ (reference sequence). Trimming stripped 5 bases from V and 5 bases from J, with 18 bases between. The CDR3 covers 16 residues. This CDR3 is CASSQAALLGTGELFF. The CDR3 DNA sequence: TGTGCCAGCAGCCAGGCCGCCCTCCTTGGGACCGGGGAGCTGTTTTTT.

The gene calls are TRBV4-1 and TRBJ2-5; D is possibly TRBD1 (5 bases). Between the trimmed V and J ends, which lost 4 bases and 5 bases, there was a span of 17 bases. The CDR3 sequence is 15 residues long. In germline, CDR1 is MGHRA, CDR2 YSYEKL. The CDR3 is CASSRGQTGWETQYF. The CDR3, as DNA: TGCGCCAGCAGCCGAGGACAAACTGGGTGGGAGACCCAGTACTTC.

This chain joins TRBV29-1 and TRBJ2-2; D is ambiguous. Trimming cost V 5 bases and J 7 bases, with 11 bases left between them. The germline V gene has CDR1 SQVTM and CDR2 ANQGSEA. CDR3 size: 12 residues. CDR3 nucleotides: TGCAGCGTTCTGGGGTTTAACGGGGAGCTGTTTTTT. It encodes CSVLGFNGELFF.

V and J are TRBV20-1 and TRBJ2-5, with D perhaps given as TRBD1 or TRBD2 (7 bases each). Germline V gene lookup returns CDR1 DFQATT and CDR2 SNEGSKA (reference sequence). Trimming stripped 5 bases from V and 5 bases from J, with 15 bases between. This CDR3 is 13 amino acids long. The CDR3 DNA reads as TGCAGTGCTCCACCCAGGGGGGGGGAGACCCAGTACTTC. Translating it yields CSAPPRGGETQYF.

Concerning this clonotype itself: An end of the junction does not agree with germline; a read error may underlie this. This chain uses TRBV6-1 with TRBJ1-5; D is ambiguous. From germline, CDR1 is MNHNS and CDR2 SASEGT. The CDR3 extends over 14 amino acids. In DNA form, the CDR3 reads TGTGCCAGCAATTTAGATTATAGCAATCAGCCACAGCATTTT. Translated, it gives CASNLDYSNQPQHF.

This clonotype was observed a few times. This rearrangement joins TRBV5-4 to TRBJ1-2; D is unresolved. V was cut by 0 bases and J by 10 bases, with 16 bases left in between. There are 14 residues in the CDR3. The germline CDR1 and CDR2 sequences are SGHNT and YYREEE (reference sequence). CDR3 nucleotides: TGTGCCAGCAGCTTGGGTTTGGCCCAGGAGGCCTACACCTTC. It translates to CASSLGLAQEAYTF.

This clonotype was recorded once. The V and J genes are TRBV6-1 and TRBJ2-5; 9 positions match TRBD1. This CDR3 spans 14 amino acids. With 10 bases clipped from V and 4 bases from J, the junction kept 10 bases outside the gene matches. Germline V gene sequence: CDR1 MNHNS, CDR2 SASEGT. The CDR3 reads CATHTGQGGETQYF. DNA for the CDR3: TGTGCCACGCACACGGGACAGGGTGGAGAGACCCAGTACTTC.

The genes are TRBV20-1 and TRBJ2-2; 7 positions agree with TRBD2. The CDR3 runs to 17 residues. The J segment lost 6 bases and the V segment lost 1 base, leaving 14 bases of the junction unmatched. CDR1 is DFQATT and CDR2 is SNEGSKA in the germline V gene (reference sequence). CDR3 amino acids: CSARGGAGTTISGELFF. The CDR3 region has the DNA TGCAGTGCTAGAGGCGGGGCCGGGACTACGATCTCCGGGGAGCTGTTTTTT.

This clonotype turned up a few times. V gene TRBV12-3 or TRBV12-4 combines with J gene TRBJ1-1; D is undetermined. V was shortened by 7 bases and J by 4 bases, with 16 bases between the two germline ends. The CDR3 has 14 residues. The CDR3 loop reads CASTLVFRSTEAFF. The CDR3, as DNA: TGTGCCAGCACCCTCGTATTTAGGAGCACTGAAGCTTTCTTT.

This clonotype was detected a few times. This sequence joins TRBV7-2 and TRBJ2-7; D is perhaps TRBD1 (6 bases). V lost 4 bases and J 3 bases, leaving 13 bases between the germline ends. The length of the CDR3 is 14 residues. Germline-derived CDR1 and CDR2 are SGHTA and FQGNSA. CDR3 loop: CASSSTGGGYEQYF. The CDR3 DNA reads as TGTGCCAGCAGCTCGACAGGTGGGGGCTACGAGCAGTACTTC.

The rearrangement uses TRBV20-1 and TRBJ2-7; 7 bases agree with TRBD1. V lost 2 bases and J lost 0; bases outside the gene matches: 4. This CDR3 spans 14 amino acids. Looked up from germline, CDR1 is DFQATT and CDR2 is SNEGSKA (reference sequence). The CDR3 nucleotides read TGCAGTGCTAGATTGGACAGGAGCTCCTACGAGCAGTACTTC. Its translation is CSARLDRSSYEQYF.

A few counts support this clonotype. This chain uses TRBV7-2 with TRBJ2-5; D is unresolved. Germline-derived CDR1 and CDR2 are SGHTA and FQGNSA. The V and J ends lost 0 bases and 9 bases respectively, with 8 bases between them. This CDR3 is built from 12 residues. The CDR3 loop is CASSLAGSAQYF. As DNA, the CDR3 is TGTGCCAGCAGCTTAGCGGGCTCGGCCCAGTACTTC.

The DNA for the CDR3 is TGTGCCAGCAGTTACCGGACAGGGGAGAGGCCAGAGACCCAGTACTTC. Translating it yields CASSYRTGERPETQYF. This chain connects TRBV6-5 to TRBJ2-5, with 9 bases that match TRBD1. V shed 2 bases, J shed 4 bases, and the junction held 8 bases outside the gene matches. The CDR3 runs to 16 residues. In germline, CDR1 is MNHEY, CDR2 SVGAGI.

Only a few counts were recorded for this clonotype. J is TRBJ2-7 and V is TRBV7-2; D not resolved. This CDR3 comprises 13 residues. Germline loops: CDR1 SGHTA, CDR2 FQGNSA. V lost 2 bases and J lost 3, with 8 bases in between. The CDR3 coding sequence is TGTGCCAGCAGCTTAAGTCCAATCTACGAGCAGTACTTC. Its translation is CASSLSPIYEQYF.

The chain joins TRBV4-3 to TRBJ2-7, with TRBD1 identical over 7 bases. The CDR3 is 15 residues long. The J segment lost 3 bases and the V segment lost 0 bases, leaving 5 bases of the junction unmatched. Germline V gives CDR1 LGHNA, CDR2 YSLEER. DNA for the CDR3: TGCGCCAGCAGCCAAGATCGGACAGGTGACTACGAGCAGTACTTC. As protein: CASSQDRTGDYEQYF.

The chain employs TRBV7-9 and TRBJ1-1, with a possible D match to TRBD1 (6 bases). Germline lookup yields CDR1 SEHNR and CDR2 FQNEAQ (reference sequence). This CDR3 region has 13 residues. V lost 5 bases and J lost 7, with 14 bases in between. The CDR3 sequence: CASSPTGYNEAFF. The CDR3 DNA follows: TGTGCCAGCAGCCCAACAGGGTACAATGAAGCTTTCTTT.

The chain couples TRBV24-1 to TRBJ2-1; 9 bases match TRBD2. V trimming: 3 bases; J trimming: 6 bases; junction bases outside the gene matches: 5. The CDR3 has 15 amino acids. Germline lookup yields CDR1 KGHDR and CDR2 SFDVKD. CDR3 sequence (DNA): TGTGCCACCAGTGATCAGGCGGGGGGGCCCAATGAGCAGTTCTTC. Protein: CATSDQAGGPNEQFF.

This CDR3 reads CASSPIYEQYV. CDR3 nucleotide sequence: TGTGCCAGCAGCCCCATCTACGAGCAGTACGTC. The chain has TRBV7-2 and TRBJ2-7; no firm D call. The CDR3 extends over 11 amino acids. Germline CDR1 and CDR2: SGHTA and FQGNSA. Trimming removed 5 bases at V and 3 bases at J, with 5 bases between.

The chain is built from TRBV28 and TRBJ2-3; a possible D gene is TRBD2 (6 bases). The ends were cut back, 6 bases at V and 1 base at J, with 11 bases in the middle. Germline V gene lookup returns CDR1 MDHEN and CDR2 SYDVKM. The CDR3 totals 14 residues. In DNA, the CDR3 is TGTGCCAGCAGAAGGGGCGGGGGCACAGATACGCAGTATTTT. Residues: CASRRGGGTDTQYF.

The chain combines TRBV2 with TRBJ2-7; 9 nucleotides agree with TRBD1. The ends lost 9 bases at V and 7 bases at J; junction bases unmatched: 7. This CDR3 contains 12 residues. Germline V lookup: CDR1 SNHLY, CDR2 FYNNEI. The CDR3 loop reads CASLQGAKEQYV. CDR3 bases: TGTGCCAGTTTACAGGGGGCGAAAGAGCAGTACGTC.

In its sample, this clonotype was seen once. The chain couples TRBV7-2 to TRBJ1-1; 8 bases line up with TRBD1. Germline CDR1 is SGHTA and CDR2 is FQGNSA. The J segment lost 6 bases and the V segment lost 5 bases, leaving 11 bases of the junction unmatched. There are 15 residues in the CDR3. The CDR3 DNA is TGTGCCAGCAGCCACTCCCGGACAGGGCGGCCTGAAGCTTTCTTT. It codes for CASSHSRTGRPEAFF.